This record looks at one T cell receptor (beta chain) sequence and its context. Its antigen is undetermined. This sample stems from a study of cytomegalovirus exposure and HLA in healthy donors. Study-wide results and limits: What was likely a sequencing artifact was a cluster of highly shared sequence variants.

Vbeta (60) and Jbeta (13) primers were used in the PCR. Repertoires were generated with immunoSEQ multiplex PCR, while TCRdb's copy carries only in-frame clones and drops some. The data contain approximately 120,000 clones, over 65% of them singletons. Sequencing was performed on PBMCs. The receptor was isolated from a female donor in good health and CMV-seronegative.

The CDR3 spells CASSRRGGDLNYGYTF. The CDR3 DNA is TGTGCCAGTTCAAGACGAGGAGGAGATCTTAACTATGGCTACACCTTC. This chain uses TRBV19 with TRBJ1-2; D unresolved. The CDR3 extends over 16 amino acids. V was pared by 8 bases and J by 1 base, with 20 bases between. CDR1 is LNHDA, CDR2 SQIVND, per germline (reference sequence). The full variable domain, with the rest looked up from reference TRBV19 and TRBJ1-2, is DGGITQSPKYLFRKEGQNVTLSCEQNLNHDAMYWYRQDPGQGLRLIYYSQIVNDFQKGDIAEGYSVSREKKESFPLTVTSAQKNPTAFYLCASSRRGGDLNYGYTFGSGTRLTVV.